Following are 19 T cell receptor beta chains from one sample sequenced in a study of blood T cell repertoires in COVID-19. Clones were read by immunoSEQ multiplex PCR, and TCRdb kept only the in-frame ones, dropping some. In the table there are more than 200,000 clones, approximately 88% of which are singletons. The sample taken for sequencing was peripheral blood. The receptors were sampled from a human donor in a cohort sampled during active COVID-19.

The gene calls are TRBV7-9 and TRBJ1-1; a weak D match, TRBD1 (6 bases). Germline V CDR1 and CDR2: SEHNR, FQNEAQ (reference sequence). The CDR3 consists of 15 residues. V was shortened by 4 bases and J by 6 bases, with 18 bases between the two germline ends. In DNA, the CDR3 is TGTGCCAGCAGCTCATCCAGGGGACGGTTTCCTGAAGCTTTCTTT. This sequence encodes CASSSSRGRFPEAFF.

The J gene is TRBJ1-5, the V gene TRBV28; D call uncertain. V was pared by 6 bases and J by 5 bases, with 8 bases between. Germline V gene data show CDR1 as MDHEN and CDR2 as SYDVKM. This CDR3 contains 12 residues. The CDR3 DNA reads TGTGCCAGCAGAGAAGAGGATCAGCCCCAGCATTTT. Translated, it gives CASREEDQPQHF.

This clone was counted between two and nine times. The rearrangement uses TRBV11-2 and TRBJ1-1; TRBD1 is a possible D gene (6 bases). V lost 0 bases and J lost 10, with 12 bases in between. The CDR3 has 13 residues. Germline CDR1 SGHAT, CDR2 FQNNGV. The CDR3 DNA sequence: TGTGCCAGCAGCTTAGAAGGGGGGGTGACAGCTTTCTTT. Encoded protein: CASSLEGGVTAFF.

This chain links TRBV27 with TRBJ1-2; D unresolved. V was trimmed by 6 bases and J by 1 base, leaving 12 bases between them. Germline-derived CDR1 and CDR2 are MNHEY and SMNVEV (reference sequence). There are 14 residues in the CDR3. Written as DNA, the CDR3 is TGTGCCAGCAGCTTTGGGAGCCTTAACTATGGCTACACCTTC. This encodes CASSFGSLNYGYTF.

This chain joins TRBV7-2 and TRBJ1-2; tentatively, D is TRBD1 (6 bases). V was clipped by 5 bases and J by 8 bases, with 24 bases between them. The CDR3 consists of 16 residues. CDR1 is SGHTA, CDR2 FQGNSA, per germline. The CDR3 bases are TGTGCCAGCAGCGCCCAGATGCCAGGGGCGGGGGAGGGCTACACCTTC. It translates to CASSAQMPGAGEGYTF. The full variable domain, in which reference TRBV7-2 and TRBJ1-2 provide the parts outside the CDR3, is GAGVSQSPSNKVTEKGKDVELRCDPISGHTALYWYRQSLGQGLEFLIYFQGNSAPDKSGLPSDRFSAERTGGSVSTLTIQRTQQEDSAVYLCASSAQMPGAGEGYTFGSGTRLTVV.

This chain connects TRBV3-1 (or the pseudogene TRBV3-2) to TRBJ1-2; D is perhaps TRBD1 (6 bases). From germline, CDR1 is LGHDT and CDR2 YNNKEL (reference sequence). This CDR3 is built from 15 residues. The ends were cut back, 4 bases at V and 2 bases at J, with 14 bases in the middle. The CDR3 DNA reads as TGTGCCAGCAGCCCCAACCCGACAGGAAACTATGGCTACACCTTC. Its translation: CASSPNPTGNYGYTF.

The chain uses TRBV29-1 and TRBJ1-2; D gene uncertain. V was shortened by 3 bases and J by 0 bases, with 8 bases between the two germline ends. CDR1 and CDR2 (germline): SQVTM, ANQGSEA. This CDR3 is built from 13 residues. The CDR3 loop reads CSVELLANYGYTF. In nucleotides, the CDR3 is TGCAGCGTTGAGTTGCTAGCTAACTATGGCTACACCTTC.

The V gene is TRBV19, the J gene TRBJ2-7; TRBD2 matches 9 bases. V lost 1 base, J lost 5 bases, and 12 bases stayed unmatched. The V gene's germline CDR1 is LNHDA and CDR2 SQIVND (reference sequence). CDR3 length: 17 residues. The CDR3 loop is CASSIAHLAGPRNEQYF. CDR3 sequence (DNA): TGTGCCAGTAGTATAGCCCATCTAGCGGGACCAAGAAACGAGCAGTACTTC. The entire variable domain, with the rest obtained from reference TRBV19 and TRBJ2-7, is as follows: DGGITQSPKYLFRKEGQNVTLSCEQNLNHDAMYWYRQDPGQGLRLIYYSQIVNDFQKGDIAEGYSVSREKKESFPLTVTSAQKNPTAFYLCASSIAHLAGPRNEQYFGPGTRLTVT.

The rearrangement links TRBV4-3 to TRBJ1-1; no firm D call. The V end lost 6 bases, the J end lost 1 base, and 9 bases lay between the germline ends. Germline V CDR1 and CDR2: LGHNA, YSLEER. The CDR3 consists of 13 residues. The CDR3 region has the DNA TGCGCCAGCAGTCCGGACTCGAACACTGAAGCTTTCTTT. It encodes CASSPDSNTEAFF.

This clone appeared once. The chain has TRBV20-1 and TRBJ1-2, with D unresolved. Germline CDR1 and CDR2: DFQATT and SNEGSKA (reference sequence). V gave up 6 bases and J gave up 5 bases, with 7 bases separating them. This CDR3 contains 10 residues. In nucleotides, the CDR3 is TGCAGTGCCGTTAATTATGGCTACACCTTC. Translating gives CSAVNYGYTF.

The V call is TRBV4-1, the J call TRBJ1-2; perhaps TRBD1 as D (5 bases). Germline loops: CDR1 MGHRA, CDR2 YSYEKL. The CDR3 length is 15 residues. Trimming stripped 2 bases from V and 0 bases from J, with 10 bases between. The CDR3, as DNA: TGCGCCAGCAGCCAACCCATGACAGCTAACTATGGCTACACCTTC. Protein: CASSQPMTANYGYTF.

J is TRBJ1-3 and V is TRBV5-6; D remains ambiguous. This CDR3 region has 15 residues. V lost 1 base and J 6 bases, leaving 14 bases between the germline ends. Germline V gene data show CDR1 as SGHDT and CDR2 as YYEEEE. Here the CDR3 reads CASSLFSGYENTIYF. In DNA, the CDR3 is TGTGCCAGCAGCTTGTTTTCAGGCTATGAAAACACCATATATTTT.

The CDR3 reads CASSRSTSYGYTF. CDR3 DNA sequence: TGTGCCAGCAGCCGAAGTACAAGCTATGGCTACACCTTC. This chain connects TRBV7-2 to TRBJ1-2; the D is unclear. V lost 5 bases and J 4 bases, leaving 11 bases between the germline ends. Germline lookup yields CDR1 SGHTA and CDR2 FQGNSA. CDR3 size: 13 residues.

The CDR3 nucleotides are TGTGCCAGCAGTACTTGGGGACTGAGAAATGAAAAACTGTTTTTT. This sequence encodes CASSTWGLRNEKLFF. The rearrangement joins TRBV25-1 to TRBJ1-4; maybe TRBD1 (5 bases). Germline CDR1 reads MGHDK; CDR2 reads SYGVNS. V was shortened by 5 bases and J by 5 bases, with 15 bases between the two germline ends. The CDR3 spans 15 residues. The full variable domain, its missing parts supplied by reference TRBV25-1 and TRBJ1-4, is EADIYQTPRYLVIGTGKKITLECSQTMGHDKMYWYQQDPGMELHLIHYSYGVNSTEKGDLSSESTVSRIRTEHFPLTLESARPSHTSQYLCASSTWGLRNEKLFFGSGTQLSVL.

CDR3 sequence reads: CASSVSGSYNEQFF. CDR3 bases: TGTGCCAGCAGTGTAAGCGGCTCCTACAATGAGCAGTTCTTC. This chain joins TRBV2 and TRBJ2-1; D may be TRBD2 (5 bases). Germline CDR1 SNHLY, CDR2 FYNNEI. The CDR3 consists of 14 residues. V was shortened by 4 bases and J by 0 bases, with 7 bases between the two germline ends.

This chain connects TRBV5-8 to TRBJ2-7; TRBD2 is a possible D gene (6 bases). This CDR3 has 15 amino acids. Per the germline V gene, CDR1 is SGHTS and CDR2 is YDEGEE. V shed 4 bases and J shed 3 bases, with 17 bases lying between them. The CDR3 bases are TGTGCCAGCAGCCCCTTGGGAAGGGAGGACTACGAGCAGTACTTC. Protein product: CASSPLGREDYEQYF.

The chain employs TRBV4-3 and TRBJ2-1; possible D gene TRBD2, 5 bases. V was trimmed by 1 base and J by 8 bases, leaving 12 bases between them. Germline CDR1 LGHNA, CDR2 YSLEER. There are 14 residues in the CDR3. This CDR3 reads CASSQGVGVDEQFF. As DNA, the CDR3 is TGCGCCAGCAGCCAAGGGGTGGGAGTGGATGAGCAGTTCTTC.

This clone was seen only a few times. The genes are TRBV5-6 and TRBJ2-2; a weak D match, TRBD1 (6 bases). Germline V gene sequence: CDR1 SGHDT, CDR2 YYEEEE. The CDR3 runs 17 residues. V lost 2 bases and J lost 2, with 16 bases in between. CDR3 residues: CASSLSPGTSNTGELFF. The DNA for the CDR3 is TGTGCCAGCAGCTTATCCCCCGGGACATCTAACACCGGGGAGCTGTTTTTT.

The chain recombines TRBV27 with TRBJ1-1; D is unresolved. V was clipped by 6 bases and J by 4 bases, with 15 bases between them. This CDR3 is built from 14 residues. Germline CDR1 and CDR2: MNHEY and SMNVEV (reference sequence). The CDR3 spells CASSPRPLATEAFF. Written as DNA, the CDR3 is TGTGCCAGCAGCCCTAGACCGTTGGCCACTGAAGCTTTCTTT.